This T cell receptor beta chain is drawn from a study of blood T cell repertoires in COVID-19. The Seattle patients, enrolled during active infection, were followed longitudinally. Per the original data handling: Amplification of reference gene primers provided the estimated nucleated cell counts. Assay used: immunoSEQ multiplex PCR; TCRdb lists only in-frame clones, some missing. For V, J and clone size, that table is used; D and trimming come from the DNA. Found here are 200,000 to 250,000 clones, 85% to 90% of them singletons; the top ten hold roughly a tenth. The germline gives CDR1 SGHRS, CDR2 YFSETQ. Trimming took 2 bases from V and 3 from J, leaving 2 bases between them. The CDR3 consists of 12 residues.

This sequence originates from a woman aged 45-60 years with COVID-19, enrolled during active disease. What was sequenced was peripheral blood. The genes are TRBV5-1 and TRBJ2-2; D is uncertain. CDR3 bases: TGCGCCAGCAGCTTCGACACCGGGGAGCTGTTTTTT. This sequence encodes CASSFDTGELFF.